Sequencing of this TCR beta chain was carried out in a study of blood T cells in healthy people across ages. Primed by a sample-barcoded 5' primer and a J-beta primer mix, a second PCR proceeded for 7 to 11 cycles. From the 5' RACE reads, TCRdb called clonotypes with MiXCR, one entry per CDR3 protein. The sample yields hundreds of thousands of distinct CDR3 sequences, over 45% seen once. As concerns this clonotype: Its antigen is still unknown.

Study outcomes and limitations: Naive T cell percentage by flow cytometry tracked strongly with beta diversity.

This TCR came from a man younger than 45 in good health. The sequenced material came from blood.

The CDR3 nucleotides are TGCAGTGCTGGGCCCAGGGGCTCTTTGACTGAAGCTTTCTTT. Protein product: CSAGPRGSLTEAFF. The chain joins TRBV20-1 to TRBJ1-1; D is possibly TRBD1 (6 bases). The V gene lost 5 bases and the J gene lost 5 bases, with 18 bases spanning the gap. The germline V gene has CDR1 DFQATT and CDR2 SNEGSKA (reference sequence). There are 14 residues in the CDR3.